This T cell receptor (beta chain) was documented in a study of blood T cell repertoires in COVID-19 (TCRdb year 2020). Concerning the study at large: The collaborator samples originated in the United States, Italy and Spain and spanned the acute and convalescent phases of COVID-19. The prospective study material was composed of cDNA or gDNA derived from T cells, B-cell-depleted T cells, or PBMCs. The dataset comprised deeply sampled blood TCRbeta repertoires from subjects exposed to, actively infected with, or recovered from COVID-19. The repertoires were released in a freely available public database intended as a resource for research on the immune response to SARS-CoV-2. Samples were obtained from the ongoing ImmuneRACE study (first 160 participants) and from about 1,300 subjects provided by 6 global collaborators. A de-identified subject ID, COVID-19 status, age in years and sex were almost always included in the sample metadata. HLA class I and class II types, where available, came from metadata supplied by the sample provider rather than from assay-based typing. Results the study describes overall, beyond this receptor: Clinical and demographic metadata were provided uncurated, with the amount varying by source and participant.

In the case of this clone: Its antigen is still unknown. No clone much larger than this one lies a single base away; base qualities are absent.

The immunoSEQ Assay, a bias-controlled multiplex PCR, was used to amplify TCRbeta CDR3 regions from genomic DNA. The authors' pipeline ran thus. Within the assay, amplification of reference gene primers was used to estimate how many nucleated cells each sample contained. To quantify the absolute abundance of each unique TCRbeta CDR3 rearrangement, sequence reads were collapsed and filtered. For each sample, productive Simpson clonality was calculated as the square root of Simpson's diversity index over productive rearrangements. TCRdb obtained this table from immuneACCESS and retained in-frame rearrangements with V and J assigned. These tables miss some clones; where compared with another copy, unresolved V genes account for less than half of the shortfall, and the remainder is unexplained. From that table come the V and J calls and clone size; the DNA was used to work out D and trimming. The table for this sample lists 98,000 or so clones; 88% of them were counted only once. Over 2% of the sample belongs to the ten largest clones.

V was cut back by 4 bases and J by 4 bases, leaving a gap of 10 bases between them. The germline V gene (reference sequence) specifies SEHNR as CDR1 and FQNEAQ as CDR2. The CDR3 runs 14 amino acids, cysteine and phenylalanine included. The kept DNA is CDR3 alone, 42 bases in frame from the first base. Collaborating institutions collected whole blood in K2EDTA tubes following their own protocols. For TCRbeta analysis, collaborator samples were shipped as frozen whole blood, as isolated PBMCs, or as DNA extracted from either sample type. This sequence uses TRBV7-9 and TRBJ1-4; D gene: possibly TRBD1, on 5 matching bases. The specimen sequenced was peripheral blood. The sequence was obtained from a human donor in a cohort sampled during active COVID-19. The sequenced DNA is TGTGCCAGCAGCTCCGGACACGTTAATGAAAAACTGTTTTTT. Its product reads: CASSSGHVNEKLFF.